This T cell receptor (beta chain) was observed in a study of graft-versus-host responses after intestinal transplantation. Study background: As for transplant type, recipients had multivisceral, liver-intestinal, or isolated intestinal grafts. Induction with anti-thymocyte globulin, then tacrolimus and steroids for roughly three years, was given to all recipients. Study observations and caveats: GvH clones surfaced in recipient marrow, some emerging earlier in ileum or blood. Allografts of one patient group, those with graft-donor T cell macrochimerism, had high graft-versus-host to host-versus-graft clonal ratios.

The repertoire was sequenced with immunoSEQ multiplex PCR; TCRdb's copy has only in-frame clones and lacks some. Of approximately 9,300 clones listed, about 88% are singletons. Graft samples were processed, releasing intraepithelial and lamina propria lymphocytes. Regarding this clone: What it binds is not known.

Germline loops: CDR1 KGHSH, CDR2 LQKENI. This CDR3 has 14 residues. Trimming shortened V by 1 base and J by 5 bases, and 10 bases separated the two germline ends. This sequence joins TRBV18 and TRBJ2-3, with a weak D call TRBD2 (6 bases). The receptor's source is a human patient who received an intestinal transplant, so some T cells may come from the graft donor. Sequencing used ileum tissue, obtained just over 700 days after intestinal transplantation. CDR3 in amino acids: CASSPLGGVDTQYF. Here the CDR3 DNA reads TGTGCCAGCTCACCACTGGGAGGAGTAGATACGCAGTATTTT.